Following are 7 T cell receptor beta chains from one sample sequenced in a study of T cell repertoires in cytomegalovirus infection. TCRdb processed the reads anew with MiXCR; each CDR3 protein has one entry. The data hold about 450,000 distinct CDR3 sequences, with around 32% observed a single time. Sequencing was carried out using PBMCs. The receptors were gathered from a human donor in good health (CMV status not recorded). Some clones in this sample may be carry-over from other donors' samples.

The chain has TRBV20-1 and TRBJ1-4, with TRBD1 matching 7 bases. Trimming cost V 6 bases and J 8 bases; bases outside gene matches: 9. Germline V gene data show CDR1 as DFQATT and CDR2 as SNEGSKA (reference sequence). The length of the CDR3 is 13 residues. This CDR3 reads CSAVDRVREKLFF. The CDR3 DNA sequence: TGCAGTGCCGTTGACAGGGTTAGAGAAAAACTGTTTTTT.

This clonotype came up a few times. V gene TRBV20-1 combines with J gene TRBJ1-1; D not resolved. Between the trimmed V and J ends, which lost 7 bases and 11 bases, there was a span of 11 bases. The CDR3 totals 9 residues. The germline V gene encodes CDR1 DFQATT and CDR2 SNEGSKA (reference sequence). CDR3 nucleotide sequence: TGCAGTGGGCCGCCCTGGGCTTTCTTT. Its protein is CSGPPWAFF.

V usage is TRBV5-4 and J usage is TRBJ2-3; 10 positions match TRBD1. Germline CDR1 and CDR2: SGHNT and YYREEE (reference sequence). The CDR3 covers 14 residues. J was trimmed by 6 bases and V by 1 base; bases with no gene match: 2. This CDR3 reads CASSLTDRGDTQYF. The CDR3 region has the DNA TGTGCCAGCAGCTTGACGGACAGGGGGGATACGCAGTATTTT.

The V gene is TRBV20-1, the J gene TRBJ2-5; TRBD2 agrees at 13 bases. Germline trimming cut 5 bases from V and 5 bases from J; bases unmatched to any gene: 17. Looked up from germline, CDR1 is DFQATT and CDR2 is SNEGSKA (reference sequence). The CDR3 runs to 18 residues. The CDR3 DNA reads as TGCAGTGCTGAGACTAGCGGGGGGCCGCAGCCTGGTTCGGAGACCCAGTACTTC. As protein: CSAETSGGPQPGSETQYF.

The J gene is TRBJ1-3, the V gene TRBV5-5, with D possibly matching TRBD1 (5 bases). Germline V lookup: CDR1 SGHKS, CDR2 YYEKEE (reference sequence). The CDR3 totals 16 residues. V was trimmed by 3 bases and J by 0 bases, leaving 13 bases between them. Here the CDR3 reads CASSWQGLNSGNTIYF. The CDR3 nucleotides are TGTGCCAGCAGCTGGCAGGGACTGAACTCTGGAAACACCATATATTTT.

In its sample, this clonotype was seen a few times. This chain uses TRBV20-1 with TRBJ2-7; TRBD2 matches 8 bases. Germline CDR1 DFQATT, CDR2 SNEGSKA (reference sequence). This CDR3 comprises 13 residues. V was pared by 2 bases and J by 2 bases, with 2 bases of the junction left unmatched. The CDR3 DNA reads as TGCAGTGCTAGAAAGCGGGGGCCCTACGAGCAGTACTTC. It yields the protein CSARKRGPYEQYF.

A remark on this clonotype: Given the absence of the conserved phenylalanine or tryptophan at the CDR3 end, a read error is likely. Because the CDR3's place on the DNA is in doubt, the DNA is left out and the CDR3 is given as listed by TCRdb. The chain recombines TRBV7-2 with TRBJ2-7. From germline, CDR1 is SGHTA and CDR2 FQGNSA. Ends included, the CDR3 has 11 residues. The CDR3 protein is CASSFIDEHHC.